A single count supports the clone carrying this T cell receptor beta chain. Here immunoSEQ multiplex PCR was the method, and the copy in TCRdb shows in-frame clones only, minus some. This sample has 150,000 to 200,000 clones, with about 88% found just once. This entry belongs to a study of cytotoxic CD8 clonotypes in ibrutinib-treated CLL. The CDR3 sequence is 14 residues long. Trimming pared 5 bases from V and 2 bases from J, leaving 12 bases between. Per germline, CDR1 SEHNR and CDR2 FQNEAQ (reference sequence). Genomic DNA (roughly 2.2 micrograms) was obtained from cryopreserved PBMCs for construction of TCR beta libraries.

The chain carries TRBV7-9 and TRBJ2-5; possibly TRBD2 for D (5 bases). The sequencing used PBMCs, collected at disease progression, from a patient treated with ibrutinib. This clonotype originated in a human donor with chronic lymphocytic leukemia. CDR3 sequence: CASSHGGGQETQYF. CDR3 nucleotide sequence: TGTGCCAGCAGCCACGGCGGAGGACAAGAGACCCAGTACTTC.